Listed below are T cell receptor beta chains from one sample, sequenced in a study of blood T cell repertoires in COVID-19. Clones were sequenced by immunoSEQ multiplex PCR, and TCRdb holds only the in-frame ones, with some missing. The table has about 300,000 clones, over 85% seen once; the top ten hold 1.8%. The sequenced material came from peripheral blood. The receptors derive from a woman aged 30 to 39 with COVID-19, enrolled during active disease. Both conserved end residues are part of each CDR3. The D gene is left open where the match is weak. Clone size is not always given. Where it is, it says once, few, many or a class for expanded clones.

j_call: TRBJ2-3
v_call: TRBV3-1/TRBV3-2
d_call: -
clone_size: -
cdr3_aa: CASSHYTDTQYF
cdr3_nt: TGTGCCAGCAGCCACTACACAGATACGCAGTATTTT

j_call: TRBJ2-7
v_call: TRBV18
d_call: TRBD1
clone_size: -
cdr3_aa: CASSPRTGAYEQYF
cdr3_nt: TGTGCCAGCTCACCACGGACAGGGGCCTACGAGCAGTACTTC

j_call: TRBJ2-5
v_call: TRBV18
d_call: -
clone_size: -
cdr3_aa: CATRRGAGNSETQYF
cdr3_nt: TGTGCCACCCGCCGTGGGGCGGGGAACTCGGAGACCCAGTACTTC

j_call: TRBJ1-2
v_call: TRBV10-3
d_call: -
clone_size: -
cdr3_aa: CATDEGDGYTF
cdr3_nt: TGTGCCACCGACGAGGGGGATGGCTACACCTTC

j_call: TRBJ1-3
v_call: TRBV12-3/TRBV12-4
d_call: -
clone_size: -
cdr3_aa: CASSLGGGNTIYF
cdr3_nt: TGTGCCAGCAGTTTAGGAGGAGGAAACACCATATATTTT

j_call: TRBJ1-1
v_call: TRBV28
d_call: TRBD1
clone_size: few
cdr3_aa: CASRPGTAGTEAFF
cdr3_nt: TGTGCCAGCAGACCTGGGACAGCTGGCACTGAAGCTTTCTTT

j_call: TRBJ2-1
v_call: TRBV4-1
d_call: TRBD2
clone_size: -
cdr3_aa: CASSQGRGYNEQFF
cdr3_nt: TGCGCCAGCAGCCAAGGGCGGGGGTACAATGAGCAGTTCTTC

j_call: TRBJ2-1
v_call: TRBV18
d_call: -
clone_size: few
cdr3_aa: CASSPDSYNEQFF
cdr3_nt: TGTGCCAGCTCACCTGACAGTTACAATGAGCAGTTCTTC

j_call: TRBJ2-3
v_call: TRBV7-6
d_call: TRBD2
clone_size: -
cdr3_aa: CASSLGGSGVTDTQYF
cdr3_nt: TGTGCCAGCAGCTTAGGGGGTAGCGGGGTCACAGATACGCAGTATTTT

j_call: TRBJ1-1
v_call: TRBV7-9
d_call: TRBD1
clone_size: -
cdr3_aa: CASSLGQGYTEAFF
cdr3_nt: TGTGCCAGCAGCTTGGGACAGGGTTACACTGAAGCTTTCTTT

j_call: TRBJ2-1
v_call: TRBV7-2
d_call: -
clone_size: -
cdr3_aa: CASSLAEATIEQFF
cdr3_nt: TGTGCCAGCAGCTTAGCGGAGGCCACTATAGAGCAGTTCTTC

j_call: TRBJ2-5
v_call: TRBV10-2
d_call: TRBD2
clone_size: -
cdr3_aa: CASSGTSGGETQYF
cdr3_nt: TGCGCCAGCAGTGGGACTAGCGGCGGCGAGACCCAGTACTTC

j_call: TRBJ2-3
v_call: TRBV6-2/TRBV6-3
d_call: -
clone_size: -
cdr3_aa: CASSGSPGVTDTQYF
cdr3_nt: TGTGCCAGCAGTGGATCGCCAGGGGTCACAGATACGCAGTATTTT

j_call: TRBJ1-2
v_call: TRBV18
d_call: TRBD1
clone_size: -
cdr3_aa: CASSPQTGWAYGYTF
cdr3_nt: TGTGCCAGCTCACCACAGACAGGGTGGGCCTATGGCTACACCTTC

j_call: TRBJ1-3
v_call: TRBV30
d_call: -
clone_size: -
cdr3_aa: CAWSTGGYGNTIYF
cdr3_nt: TGTGCCTGGAGTACGGGGGGCTATGGAAACACCATATATTTT

j_call: TRBJ1-2
v_call: TRBV27
d_call: -
clone_size: -
cdr3_aa: CASSPFGGPGTNYGYTF
cdr3_nt: TGTGCCAGCAGCCCTTTTGGAGGGCCCGGCACTAACTATGGCTACACCTTC

j_call: TRBJ1-5
v_call: TRBV5-1
d_call: -
clone_size: -
cdr3_aa: CASSLGDSTFNQPQHF
cdr3_nt: TGCGCCAGCAGCTTGGGTGACAGCACATTCAATCAGCCCCAGCATTTT

j_call: TRBJ2-3
v_call: TRBV19
d_call: -
clone_size: -
cdr3_aa: CASTPPWRGGGTDTQYF
cdr3_nt: TGTGCCAGTACCCCCCCGTGGCGGGGCGGAGGCACAGATACGCAGTATTTT

j_call: TRBJ1-2
v_call: TRBV19
d_call: -
clone_size: once
cdr3_aa: CASSFGRVNYGYTF
cdr3_nt: TGTGCCAGTAGTTTCGGGAGGGTCAACTATGGCTACACCTTC

j_call: TRBJ2-3
v_call: TRBV11-2
d_call: -
clone_size: -
cdr3_aa: CASSPLDTQYF
cdr3_nt: TGTGCCAGCAGCCCCCTTGATACGCAGTATTTT

j_call: TRBJ1-6
v_call: TRBV10-3
d_call: -
clone_size: -
cdr3_aa: CATKGGVYSPLHF
cdr3_nt: TGTGCCACCAAGGGGGGGGTTTATTCACCCCTCCACTTT

j_call: TRBJ1-2
v_call: TRBV5-1
d_call: -
clone_size: -
cdr3_aa: CASSLSFPGVYTF
cdr3_nt: TGCGCCAGCAGCTTGTCGTTTCCGGGAGTCTACACCTTC

j_call: TRBJ2-5
v_call: TRBV6-5
d_call: TRBD2
clone_size: -
cdr3_aa: CASSGLARETQYF
cdr3_nt: TGTGCCAGCAGCGGACTAGCGAGGGAGACCCAGTACTTC

j_call: TRBJ2-2
v_call: TRBV7-3
d_call: -
clone_size: -
cdr3_aa: CASSLRGNTGELFF
cdr3_nt: TGTGCCAGCAGCTTGCGCGGGAACACCGGGGAGCTGTTTTTT

j_call: TRBJ1-1
v_call: TRBV29-1
d_call: -
clone_size: -
cdr3_aa: CSVVGGWGSEAFF
cdr3_nt: TGCAGCGTTGTTGGTGGCTGGGGCTCAGAAGCTTTCTTT

j_call: TRBJ1-2
v_call: TRBV6-5
d_call: -
clone_size: -
cdr3_aa: CASSYRGGQGYTF
cdr3_nt: TGTGCCAGCAGTTACAGGGGGGGACAAGGCTACACCTTC